Ten or more counts support the clone carrying this TCR beta chain. What it binds is unknown. The sample originates from a study of T cells after posttransplantation cyclophosphamide. Study observations and caveats: Tissue-infiltrating T cells from skin or gut overlapped little with blood T cells. TRB clonality was highly associated with recipient CMV seropositivity and reactivation.

CDR1 and CDR2 (germline): SGDLS, YYNGEE. The CDR3 totals 14 residues. Trimming removed 0 bases from V and 5 bases from J, with 11 bases in between. The data were produced by immunoSEQ multiplex PCR, yet TCRdb's version contains in-frame clones alone and is incomplete. The profile covers around 35,000 clones, none occurring a single time. What was sequenced was PBMCs. This chain links TRBV9 with TRBJ2-5, with a possible D match to TRBD1 (5 bases). The TCR sequence derives from a woman between 50 and 59 years old in good health and a related stem cell transplant donor. The CDR3 DNA is TGTGCCAGCAGCGTAGAGCAGGGATTGGAGACCCAGTACTTC. Translating it yields CASSVEQGLETQYF.